Below, 28 T cell receptor beta chains from the same sample are listed, as sequenced in a study of T cell responses to AZD1222 COVID-19 vaccine. Clones were read by immunoSEQ multiplex PCR, and TCRdb kept only the in-frame ones, dropping some. The sample consists of about 82,000 clones, approximately 90% of them appearing once. The specimen comprised peripheral blood, sampled on day 0 of AZD1222 vaccination. Receptors originate from an adult in good health.

Written as DNA, the CDR3 is TGTGCCAGCATAGTCACAGGAGCCTATGGCTACACCTTC. It codes for CASIVTGAYGYTF. The rearrangement links TRBV6-5 to TRBJ1-2; tentative D call: TRBD1 (5 bases). Germline assignment: CDR1 MNHEY and CDR2 SVGAGI. The ends were cut back, 7 bases at V and 4 bases at J, with 13 bases in the middle. The CDR3 runs to 13 residues.

The sample holds one count of this clone. This chain connects TRBV7-9 to TRBJ2-5; D gene ambiguous. Deletions cut 4 bases from V and 5 bases from J, with 17 bases between. Germline V gene lookup returns CDR1 SEHNR and CDR2 FQNEAQ (reference sequence). CDR3 length equals 15 residues. Written as DNA, the CDR3 is TGTGCCAGCAGCTCCTGGCCGGGTCCGAGGGAGACCCAGTACTTC. This gives the protein CASSSWPGPRETQYF. The full variable domain, with the rest looked up from reference TRBV7-9 and TRBJ2-5, is DTGVSQNPRHKITKRGQNVTFRCDPISEHNRLYWYRQTLGQGPEFLTYFQNEAQLEKSRLLSDRFSAERPKGSFSTLEIQRTEQGDSAMYLCASSSWPGPRETQYFGPGTRLLVL.

The chain couples TRBV6-5 to TRBJ1-2; 9 bases align to TRBD1. The CDR3 is made up of 14 amino acids. CDR1 is MNHEY, CDR2 SVGAGI, per germline. V lost 6 bases and J lost 2; bases outside the gene matches: 4. The CDR3 DNA reads TGTGCCAGCAGACCGACAGGGGGAAACTATGGCTACACCTTC. It yields the protein CASRPTGGNYGYTF.

This rearrangement joins TRBV7-9 to TRBJ2-1, with 10 bases identical to TRBD1. V lost 6 bases and J lost 14; bases outside the gene matches: 4. CDR3 length: 11 amino acids. The germline gives CDR1 SEHNR, CDR2 FQNEAQ (reference sequence). The CDR3 DNA sequence: TGTGCCAGCAGGGTCGGGACAGGGGAGTTCTTC. Translated: CASRVGTGEFF.

The chain recombines TRBV7-2 with TRBJ1-6; weak D call: TRBD1 (5 bases). With 5 bases removed from V and 9 bases from J, the gap between germline ends came to 17 bases. Germline lookup yields CDR1 SGHTA and CDR2 FQGNSA. The CDR3 extends over 15 amino acids. The CDR3, as DNA: TGTGCCAGCAGCACTACGTCAGGGCCGTTTTCACCCCTCCACTTT. Protein sequence: CASSTTSGPFSPLHF.

CDR3 region: CASSPFRSQPFLEDSPLHF. In nucleotides, the CDR3 is TGTGCCAGCTCACCCTTTCGAAGCCAGCCCTTCCTTGAAGATTCACCCCTCCACTTT. This chain joins TRBV18 and TRBJ1-6, with D unclear. This CDR3 is 19 amino acids long. CDR1 KGHSH and CDR2 LQKENI come from the germline V gene. Trimming shortened V by 3 bases and J by 8 bases, and 26 bases separated the two germline ends.

The chain uses TRBV11-1 and TRBJ2-5; D is perhaps TRBD1 (7 bases). Germline V gene data show CDR1 as SGHAT and CDR2 as FQDESV (reference sequence). V dropped 5 bases and J dropped 7 bases, with 14 bases sitting between them. The CDR3 is 13 amino acids. The CDR3 DNA reads as TGTGCCAGCAGCCCGGACAGGAGGGTGACCCAGTACTTC. As protein: CASSPDRRVTQYF.

The V and J genes are TRBV19 and TRBJ1-2; D is unresolved. Germline V gene lookup returns CDR1 LNHDA and CDR2 SQIVND (reference sequence). With 5 bases removed from V and 1 base from J, the gap between germline ends came to 8 bases. This CDR3 comprises 13 residues. The CDR3 region has the DNA TGTGCCAGTAGTCTTCGGATTAACTATGGCTACACCTTC. It specifies CASSLRINYGYTF.

This clone was seen at least ten times. The chain combines TRBV7-4 with TRBJ1-5; no definite D call. The V gene's germline CDR1 is SGHVT and CDR2 SQSDAQ. The CDR3 is 10 residues long. V was pared by 6 bases and J by 8 bases, with 5 bases between. CDR3 loop: CASREKPQHF. DNA for the CDR3: TGTGCCAGCAGGGAGAAGCCCCAGCATTTT.

This clone has just one count. The chain joins TRBV7-9 to TRBJ2-5, with 7 bases lining up with TRBD1. J lost 3 bases, V lost 5 bases, and 6 bases had no gene match. The CDR3 runs 14 residues. Germline V lookup: CDR1 SEHNR, CDR2 FQNEAQ (reference sequence). The CDR3 protein is CASSPAGTEETQYF. The CDR3 DNA sequence: TGTGCCAGCAGCCCAGCCGGGACAGAAGAGACCCAGTACTTC.

The rearrangement joins TRBV5-4 to TRBJ1-5; D gene uncertain. CDR3 length: 14 residues. In germline, CDR1 is SGHNT, CDR2 YYREEE (reference sequence). Trimming shortened V by 4 bases and J by 8 bases, and 16 bases separated the two germline ends. The CDR3 loop reads CASSPDRGLEPQHF. The CDR3 nucleotides are TGTGCCAGCAGCCCGGACCGGGGTCTCGAGCCCCAGCATTTT. The full variable domain, in which reference TRBV5-4 and TRBJ1-5 provide the parts outside the CDR3, is ETGVTQSPTHLIKTRGQQVTLRCSSQSGHNTVSWYQQALGQGPQFIFQYYREEENGRGNFPPRFSGLQFPNYSSELNVNALELDDSALYLCASSPDRGLEPQHFGDGTRLSIL.

The V and J genes are TRBV12-5 and TRBJ2-5; D is perhaps TRBD1 (5 bases). In germline, CDR1 is LGHNT, CDR2 FRNRAP. This CDR3 is 12 amino acids long. V was trimmed by 7 bases and J by 2 bases, leaving 8 bases between them. The CDR3 DNA reads as TGTGCTAGTGCCAAGGGGCAAGAGACCCAGTACTTC. Amino acid sequence: CASAKGQETQYF.

This sequence joins TRBV4-1 and TRBJ2-1; 10 bases align to TRBD1. Germline V CDR1 and CDR2: MGHRA, YSYEKL. The J segment lost 8 bases and the V segment lost 0 bases, leaving 10 bases of the junction unmatched. CDR3 length: 17 amino acids. The CDR3 bases are TGCGCCAGCAGCCAAGAGTCGATTCGGGACAGGGGTGATGAGCAGTTCTTC. Translation: CASSQESIRDRGDEQFF.

The chain links TRBV7-9 to TRBJ2-1; 10 positions agree with TRBD1. The CDR3 runs to 14 residues. CDR1 is SEHNR, CDR2 FQNEAQ, per germline (reference sequence). The ends lost 5 bases at V and 7 bases at J; junction bases unmatched: 5. The CDR3 is CASSPWTGGNEQFF. For the CDR3, the DNA is TGTGCCAGCAGCCCTTGGACAGGGGGGAATGAGCAGTTCTTC.

The chain joins TRBV20-1 to TRBJ2-7; perhaps TRBD2 as D (5 bases). The CDR3 consists of 13 residues. V was pared by 3 bases and J by 7 bases, with 16 bases between. The germline V gene has CDR1 DFQATT and CDR2 SNEGSKA (reference sequence). Written as DNA, the CDR3 is TGCAGTGCTAGTCCAGCGGTTTATGGGGAGCAGTACTTC. This sequence encodes CSASPAVYGEQYF.

This chain uses TRBV3-1 (or the pseudogene TRBV3-2) with TRBJ2-3, with a weak D call TRBD1 (6 bases). The CDR3 covers 14 residues. The V and J ends lost 2 bases and 1 base respectively, with 7 bases between them. In germline, CDR1 is LGHDT, CDR2 YNNKEL (reference sequence). This chain's CDR3 is CASSQKGGTDTQYF. CDR3 DNA sequence: TGTGCCAGCAGCCAAAAGGGGGGCACAGATACGCAGTATTTT.

The genes are TRBV11-3 and TRBJ2-7; D uncertain. The CDR3 totals 13 residues. The V gene's germline CDR1 is SGHNT and CDR2 YENEEA. Trimming removed 3 bases at V and 6 bases at J, with 12 bases between. CDR3 sequence reads: CASSFQQKSEQYF. The CDR3 DNA sequence: TGTGCCAGCAGCTTCCAACAGAAAAGCGAGCAGTACTTC. The whole variable domain, remainder taken from reference TRBV11-3 and TRBJ2-7, is EAGVVQSPRYKIIEKKQPVAFWCNPISGHNTLYWYLQNLGQGPELLIRYENEEAVDDSQLPKDRFSAERLKGVDSTLKIQPAELGDSAVYLCASSFQQKSEQYFGPGTRLTVT.

The chain combines TRBV5-1 with TRBJ1-4, with no clear D. The CDR3 runs to 13 residues. V was clipped by 4 bases and J by 7 bases, with 11 bases between them. CDR1 and CDR2 from the germline V gene are SGHRS and YFSETQ. CDR3 sequence reads: CASSPRPSEKLFF. The CDR3 DNA reads as TGCGCCAGCAGCCCCCGGCCGAGTGAAAAACTGTTTTTT.

This chain links TRBV11-2 with TRBJ2-5; D remains unclear. The CDR3 spans 14 residues. V was trimmed by 5 bases and J by 0 bases, leaving 10 bases between them. The germline CDR1 and CDR2 sequences are SGHAT and FQNNGV. CDR3 bases: TGTGCCAGCAGCCGGAATCAGTACCAAGAGACCCAGTACTTC. Its protein product is CASSRNQYQETQYF. The full variable domain, its missing parts supplied by reference TRBV11-2 and TRBJ2-5, is EAGVAQSPRYKIIEKRQSVAFWCNPISGHATLYWYQQILGQGPKLLIQFQNNGVVDDSQLPKDRFSAERLKGVDSTLKIQPAKLEDSAVYLCASSRNQYQETQYFGPGTRLLVL.

The chain couples TRBV4-3 to TRBJ2-1; TRBD2 might be the D (5 bases). V gave up 0 bases and J gave up 4 bases, with 13 bases separating them. CDR3 length equals 16 residues. CDR1 and CDR2 (germline): LGHNA, YSLEER. The CDR3 coding sequence is TGCGCCAGCAGCCAAGATCTCGGGAATTGGTACAATGAGCAGTTCTTC. Residues: CASSQDLGNWYNEQFF.

The chain joins TRBV2 to TRBJ1-3; no definite D call. Germline-derived CDR1 and CDR2 are SNHLY and FYNNEI. The CDR3 covers 16 residues. V lost 6 bases and J 2 bases, leaving 17 bases between the germline ends. This CDR3 reads CASRGWLASPGNTIYF. CDR3 bases: TGTGCCAGCAGGGGGTGGCTGGCCTCTCCTGGAAACACCATATATTTT.

This chain joins TRBV3-1 (or the pseudogene TRBV3-2) and TRBJ1-2; 7 bases align to TRBD1. Germline V CDR1 and CDR2: LGHDT, YNNKEL (reference sequence). The junction had 12 bases not matched to a gene; V was cut back by 3 bases and J by 8 bases. The CDR3 has 15 amino acids. CDR3 residues: CASSQSGQEGRGYTF. The CDR3 DNA is TGTGCCAGCAGCCAGTCTGGACAGGAAGGTAGAGGCTACACCTTC.

The V gene is TRBV10-2, the J gene TRBJ1-5, with D unresolved. V lost 2 bases, J lost 6 bases, and 8 bases lay in between. The CDR3 has 13 residues. Germline V gives CDR1 WSHSY, CDR2 SAAADI. The CDR3 spells CASSEGIGQPQHF. The CDR3 bases are TGCGCCAGCAGTGAGGGTATAGGTCAGCCCCAGCATTTT.

J is TRBJ1-1 and V is TRBV9; tentative D call: TRBD1 (6 bases). V lost 1 base to trimming and J lost 4 bases, with 11 bases between them. The CDR3 extends over 14 amino acids. Germline CDR1 reads SGDLS; CDR2 reads YYNGEE. CDR3 DNA: TGTGCCAGCAGCGTACGGGGGCGGGCCACTGAAGCTTTCTTT. Its protein product is CASSVRGRATEAFF.

This clone has a single count. The chain combines TRBV19 with TRBJ1-1; D gene unclear. Germline CDR1 is LNHDA and CDR2 is SQIVND (reference sequence). Trimming pared 3 bases from V and 1 base from J, leaving 6 bases between. The CDR3 extends over 13 amino acids. CDR3 protein: CASSISQNTEAFF. The CDR3 DNA follows: TGTGCCAGTAGTATTAGCCAGAACACTGAAGCTTTCTTT.

This chain uses TRBV9 with TRBJ1-5, with D perhaps matching TRBD1 (5 bases). CDR3 length: 14 amino acids. Trimming cost V 4 bases and J 6 bases, with 14 bases left between them. Germline V CDR1 and CDR2: SGDLS, YYNGEE. CDR3 bases: TGTGCCAGCAGCCGTGGACACCTTGGTCAGCCCCAGCATTTT. This encodes CASSRGHLGQPQHF.

The rearrangement joins TRBV18 to TRBJ1-2; TRBD1 matches 9 bases. V was clipped by 3 bases and J by 5 bases; unmatched bases: 10. The germline V gene has CDR1 KGHSH and CDR2 LQKENI. The CDR3 is made up of 16 amino acids. The DNA of the CDR3 is TGTGCCAGCTCACCTATCACAGGGGGCGTGCTTTATGGCTACACCTTC. Its translation: CASSPITGGVLYGYTF.

J is TRBJ1-4 and V is TRBV10-2, with D uncertain. The germline V gene has CDR1 WSHSY and CDR2 SAAADI. The CDR3 extends over 13 amino acids. V was shortened by 6 bases and J by 8 bases, with 13 bases between the two germline ends. In nucleotides, the CDR3 is TGCGCCAGCAGCTGGGCCCTGAGGGAAAAACTGTTTTTT. This sequence encodes CASSWALREKLFF.